This is a list of T cell receptor beta chains from one sample in a study of cytomegalovirus exposure and HLA in healthy donors. Assay used: immunoSEQ multiplex PCR; TCRdb lists only in-frame clones, some missing. In the table there are 90,000 to 110,000 clones, 76% of which are singletons. The specimen sequenced was PBMCs. The receptors were gathered from a man aged 35 to 55 in good health and CMV-seropositive. Both conserved end residues are part of each CDR3. The D gene is left open where the match is weak. Clone sizes are given selectively: once, few, many, or a class where the clone is expanded.

J gene: TRBJ2-7; V gene: TRBV7-8; D gene: TRBD2; clone size: -; CDR3 protein: CASSLLGGLAGGLEQYF; CDR3 DNA: TGTGCCAGCAGCTTATTGGGAGGCCTAGCGGGGGGTTTAGAGCAGTACTTC
J gene: TRBJ2-3; V gene: TRBV6-4; D gene: TRBD2; clone size: -; CDR3 protein: CASSELAGAVDTQYF; CDR3 DNA: TGTGCCAGCAGTGAGCTAGCGGGAGCGGTAGATACGCAGTATTTT
J gene: TRBJ2-5; V gene: TRBV7-9; D gene: -; clone size: -; CDR3 protein: CASSARYSAQGETQYF; CDR3 DNA: TGTGCCAGCAGCGCCCGCTACTCCGCCCAGGGGGAGACCCAGTACTTC
J gene: TRBJ2-1; V gene: TRBV19; D gene: -; clone size: -; CDR3 protein: CASSIEGTRINEQFF; CDR3 DNA: TGTGCCAGTAGTATAGAAGGGACACGGATTAATGAGCAGTTCTTC
J gene: TRBJ2-7; V gene: TRBV27; D gene: -; clone size: -; CDR3 protein: CASSKEHRASYEQYF; CDR3 DNA: TGTGCCAGCAGTAAGGAGCACAGGGCCTCCTACGAGCAGTACTTC
J gene: TRBJ2-3; V gene: TRBV7-9; D gene: -; clone size: -; CDR3 protein: CASSYISGSTDTQYF; CDR3 DNA: TGTGCCAGCAGCTATATTTCGGGGAGCACAGATACGCAGTATTTT
J gene: TRBJ1-1; V gene: TRBV19; D gene: -; clone size: -; CDR3 protein: CASRDTLGTEAFF; CDR3 DNA: TGTGCCAGTAGGGACACCCTCGGCACTGAAGCTTTCTTT
J gene: TRBJ2-2; V gene: TRBV19; D gene: -; clone size: -; CDR3 protein: CASSIYDTGELFF; CDR3 DNA: TGTGCCAGTAGTATCTACGACACCGGGGAGCTGTTTTTT
J gene: TRBJ2-6; V gene: TRBV13; D gene: TRBD2; clone size: -; CDR3 protein: CASGGSGRSGANVLTF; CDR3 DNA: TGTGCCAGCGGGGGGAGCGGGAGGTCTGGGGCCAACGTCCTGACTTTC
J gene: TRBJ2-1; V gene: TRBV7-9; D gene: TRBD2; clone size: -; CDR3 protein: CASSLAPLAGAADEQFF; CDR3 DNA: TGTGCCAGCAGCTTAGCGCCACTAGCGGGAGCGGCAGATGAGCAGTTCTTC
J gene: TRBJ2-1; V gene: TRBV28; D gene: -; clone size: -; CDR3 protein: CASRRPGTNNYNEQFF; CDR3 DNA: TGTGCCAGCAGGCGACCCGGGACAAACAACTACAATGAGCAGTTCTTC
J gene: TRBJ2-2; V gene: TRBV29-1; D gene: -; clone size: -; CDR3 protein: CSTTGTQTPGTGELFF; CDR3 DNA: TGCAGCACGACAGGAACCCAGACCCCGGGCACCGGGGAGCTGTTTTTT
J gene: TRBJ2-5; V gene: TRBV7-6; D gene: TRBD1; clone size: few; CDR3 protein: CASSSRTGKETQYF; CDR3 DNA: TGTGCCAGCAGCTCCCGGACAGGGAAAGAGACCCAGTACTTC
J gene: TRBJ1-2; V gene: TRBV6-5; D gene: -; clone size: -; CDR3 protein: CASSSGESHSYGYTF; CDR3 DNA: TGTGCCAGCAGTTCGGGAGAATCCCATTCCTATGGCTACACCTTC
J gene: TRBJ2-3; V gene: TRBV7-3; D gene: TRBD1; clone size: -; CDR3 protein: CASSSGTVSTDTQYF; CDR3 DNA: TGTGCCAGCAGCTCCGGGACAGTAAGCACAGATACGCAGTATTTT
J gene: TRBJ2-2; V gene: TRBV7-9; D gene: TRBD2; clone size: -; CDR3 protein: CASSLLRTSSTGELFF; CDR3 DNA: TGTGCCAGCAGCTTATTAAGGACTAGCTCCACCGGGGAGCTGTTTTTT
J gene: TRBJ2-4; V gene: TRBV2; D gene: -; clone size: -; CDR3 protein: CASRAKNSQYF; CDR3 DNA: TGTGCCAGCAGGGCAAAAAACAGTCAGTACTTC
J gene: TRBJ1-1; V gene: TRBV7-9; D gene: -; clone size: -; CDR3 protein: CASGQEGRTEAFF; CDR3 DNA: TGTGCCAGCGGTCAGGAGGGGCGCACTGAAGCTTTCTTT
J gene: TRBJ2-1; V gene: TRBV11-2; D gene: -; clone size: -; CDR3 protein: CASSLGISVAGSSYNEQFF; CDR3 DNA: TGTGCCAGCAGCTTAGGTATTTCGGTGGCGGGAAGCTCCTACAATGAGCAGTTCTTC
J gene: TRBJ1-5; V gene: TRBV28; D gene: -; clone size: -; CDR3 protein: CASSLYSQPQHF; CDR3 DNA: TGTGCCAGCAGTTTATACAGCCAGCCCCAGCATTTT
J gene: TRBJ1-2; V gene: TRBV19; D gene: -; clone size: -; CDR3 protein: CASSWGGNFYGYTF; CDR3 DNA: TGTGCCAGTAGTTGGGGCGGCAACTTCTATGGCTACACCTTC
J gene: TRBJ2-4; V gene: TRBV7-9; D gene: -; clone size: -; CDR3 protein: CASSLGRQGQGIQYF; CDR3 DNA: TGTGCCAGCAGCTTAGGACGGCAGGGACAAGGGATTCAGTACTTC
J gene: TRBJ2-3; V gene: TRBV5-4; D gene: TRBD1; clone size: -; CDR3 protein: CASSAGTGLGDTQYF; CDR3 DNA: TGTGCCAGCAGCGCCGGGACAGGGCTGGGAGATACGCAGTATTTT
J gene: TRBJ2-7; V gene: TRBV19; D gene: TRBD2; clone size: -; CDR3 protein: CASNPGLAGGEQYF; CDR3 DNA: TGTGCCAGTAACCCAGGACTAGCGGGAGGGGAGCAGTACTTC
J gene: TRBJ2-1; V gene: TRBV7-2; D gene: -; clone size: -; CDR3 protein: CASSWSGYNEQFF; CDR3 DNA: TGTGCCAGCAGCTGGAGCGGCTACAATGAGCAGTTCTTC
J gene: TRBJ2-7; V gene: TRBV28; D gene: -; clone size: -; CDR3 protein: CASSPTGTTHEQYF; CDR3 DNA: TGTGCCAGCAGTCCAACCGGGACAACCCACGAGCAGTACTTC
J gene: TRBJ1-4; V gene: TRBV6-1; D gene: TRBD1; clone size: -; CDR3 protein: CASSAPGTGAEKLFF; CDR3 DNA: TGTGCCAGCAGTGCCCCCGGGACAGGGGCTGAAAAACTGTTTTTT
J gene: TRBJ1-2; V gene: TRBV10-3; D gene: -; clone size: few; CDR3 protein: CASSSGGDGYTF; CDR3 DNA: TGTGCCAGCAGTTCTGGGGGGGATGGCTACACCTTC
J gene: TRBJ1-2; V gene: TRBV6-5; D gene: TRBD1; clone size: -; CDR3 protein: CASRQRDRNYGYTF; CDR3 DNA: TGTGCCAGCAGACAAAGGGACAGGAACTATGGCTACACCTTC
J gene: TRBJ2-2; V gene: TRBV27; D gene: TRBD2; clone size: once; CDR3 protein: CASSFQRELGGELFF; CDR3 DNA: TGTGCCAGCAGTTTCCAGCGGGAGCTGGGCGGGGAGCTGTTTTTT
J gene: TRBJ2-6; V gene: TRBV19; D gene: TRBD2; clone size: -; CDR3 protein: CASRTRGTRLSGANVLTF; CDR3 DNA: TGTGCCAGTAGAACCCGCGGGACTAGACTATCTGGGGCCAACGTCCTGACTTTC
J gene: TRBJ2-5; V gene: TRBV7-9; D gene: -; clone size: -; CDR3 protein: CASSLEGVETQYF; CDR3 DNA: TGTGCCAGCAGCTTAGAGGGGGTGGAGACCCAGTACTTC
J gene: TRBJ2-5; V gene: TRBV18; D gene: -; clone size: -; CDR3 protein: CASSPGSVETQYF; CDR3 DNA: TGTGCCAGCTCACCCGGGTCGGTAGAGACCCAGTACTTC
J gene: TRBJ2-1; V gene: TRBV10-3; D gene: TRBD2; clone size: -; CDR3 protein: CAISWLAEDNEQFF; CDR3 DNA: TGTGCCATCAGTTGGCTAGCGGAAGACAATGAGCAGTTCTTC
J gene: TRBJ1-3; V gene: TRBV11-2; D gene: -; clone size: -; CDR3 protein: CASSLGPGGNTIYF; CDR3 DNA: TGTGCCAGCAGCTTAGGGCCGGGAGGAAACACCATATATTTT